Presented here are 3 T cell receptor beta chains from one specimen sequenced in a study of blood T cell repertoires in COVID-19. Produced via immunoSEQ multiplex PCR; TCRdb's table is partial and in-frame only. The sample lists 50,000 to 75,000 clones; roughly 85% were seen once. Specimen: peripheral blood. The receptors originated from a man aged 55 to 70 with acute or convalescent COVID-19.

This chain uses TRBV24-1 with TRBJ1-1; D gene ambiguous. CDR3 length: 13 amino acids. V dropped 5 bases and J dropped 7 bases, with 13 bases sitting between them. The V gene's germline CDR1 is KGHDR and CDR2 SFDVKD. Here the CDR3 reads CATSARGTDEAFF. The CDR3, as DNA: TGTGCCACCAGTGCCCGTGGAACAGATGAAGCTTTCTTT.

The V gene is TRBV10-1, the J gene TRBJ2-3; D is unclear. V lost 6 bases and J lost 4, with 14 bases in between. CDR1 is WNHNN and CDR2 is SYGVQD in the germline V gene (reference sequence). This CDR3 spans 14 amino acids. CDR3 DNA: TGCGCCAGCAGCAAACAGCTTGGCGCAGATACGCAGTATTTT. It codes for CASSKQLGADTQYF.

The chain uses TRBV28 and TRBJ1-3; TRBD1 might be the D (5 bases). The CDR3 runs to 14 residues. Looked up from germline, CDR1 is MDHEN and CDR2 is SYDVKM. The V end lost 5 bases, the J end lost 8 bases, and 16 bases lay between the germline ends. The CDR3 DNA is TGTGCCAGCAGTCTCCCCTGGCGGGGGGACACCATATATTTT. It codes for CASSLPWRGDTIYF.